This TCR beta chain is drawn from a study of response to subunit inactivated influenza vaccine. TCRdb called the RT-PCR reads again in MiXCR, with one record for every CDR3 protein. The sample has about 620,000 distinct CDR3 sequences; around 10% are singletons. The CDR3 length is 18 residues. The trim removed 5 bases at V and 1 base at J, leaving 13 bases unmatched. These data also formed part of another study, on T cells expressing NK-cell markers. That paper notes: What made the TCR beta cDNA was 5'RACE template switching with UMIs. All TCR beta repertoires analysed originated from sorted CD3+CD56+NKG2C+, CD3+CD56+NKG2C- and CD3+CD56-NKG2C+ T cells. Among eight sequenced donors, seven carried HCMV seropositivity while one was seronegative. Among CD8+ T cells from several donors, dominant NKG2C+ clonotypes accounted for about 1.0-7.0%. It was still unclear whether expanded NKG2C+ T cell clones were HCMV specific.

The sequenced sample was PBMCs from blood, obtained on the day of vaccination. The chain links TRBV12-3 or TRBV12-4 to TRBJ2-3; 9 nucleotides align to TRBD2. This TCR was sampled from a man aged 45-65 years who received an inactivated influenza vaccine. CDR3 sequence: CASSRTQPLAGGTDTQYF. CDR3 coding DNA: TGTGCCAGCAGTCGAACCCAGCCCTTAGCGGGGGGCACAGATACGCAGTATTTT.